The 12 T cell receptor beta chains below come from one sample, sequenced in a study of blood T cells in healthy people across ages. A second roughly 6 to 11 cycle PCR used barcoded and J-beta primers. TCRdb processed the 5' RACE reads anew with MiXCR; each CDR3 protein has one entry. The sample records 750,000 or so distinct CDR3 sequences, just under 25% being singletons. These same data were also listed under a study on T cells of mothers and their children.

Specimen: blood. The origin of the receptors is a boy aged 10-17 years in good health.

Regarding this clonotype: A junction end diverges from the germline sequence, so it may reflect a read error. CDR3 region: CASSFQRGISYTEQFF. The CDR3, as DNA: TGTGCCAGCAGTTTTCAGCGGGGGATCTCCTACACTGAGCAGTTCTTC. The rearrangement joins TRBV27 to TRBJ2-1, with 8 bases lining up with TRBD2. From germline, CDR1 is MNHEY and CDR2 SMNVEV (reference sequence). The length of the CDR3 is 16 residues.

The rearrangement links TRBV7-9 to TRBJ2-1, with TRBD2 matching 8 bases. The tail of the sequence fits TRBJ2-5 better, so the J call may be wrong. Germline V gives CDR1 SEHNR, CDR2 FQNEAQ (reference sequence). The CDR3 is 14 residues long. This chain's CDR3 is CASSLQLAEETQYF. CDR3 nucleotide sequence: TGTGCCAGCAGCCTTCAACTAGCGGAAGAGACCCAGTACTTC.

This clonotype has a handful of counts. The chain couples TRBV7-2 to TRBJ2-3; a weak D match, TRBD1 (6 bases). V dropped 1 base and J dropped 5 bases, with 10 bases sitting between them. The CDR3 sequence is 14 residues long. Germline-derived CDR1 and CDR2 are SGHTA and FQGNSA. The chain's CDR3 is CASSLGGGVDTQYF. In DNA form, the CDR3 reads TGTGCCAGCAGCTTAGGAGGGGGAGTAGATACGCAGTATTTT. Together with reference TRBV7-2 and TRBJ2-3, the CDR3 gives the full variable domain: GAGVSQSPSNKVTEKGKDVELRCDPISGHTALYWYRQSLGQGLEFLIYFQGNSAPDKSGLPSDRFSAERTGGSVSTLTIQRTQQEDSAVYLCASSLGGGVDTQYFGPGTRLTVL.

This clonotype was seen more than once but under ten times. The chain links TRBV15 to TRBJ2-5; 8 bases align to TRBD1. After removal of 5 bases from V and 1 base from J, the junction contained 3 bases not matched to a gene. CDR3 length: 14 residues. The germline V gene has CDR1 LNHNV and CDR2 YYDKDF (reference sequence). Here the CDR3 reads CATSRGQVQETQYF. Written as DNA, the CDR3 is TGTGCCACCAGCCGGGGACAGGTCCAAGAGACCCAGTACTTC.

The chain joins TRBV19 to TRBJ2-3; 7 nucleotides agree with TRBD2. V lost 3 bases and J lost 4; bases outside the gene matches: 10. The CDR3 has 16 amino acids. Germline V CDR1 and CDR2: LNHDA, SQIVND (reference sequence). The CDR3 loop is CASSMPGLGSSDTQYF. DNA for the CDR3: TGTGCCAGTAGTATGCCAGGACTAGGCTCCTCAGATACGCAGTATTTT.

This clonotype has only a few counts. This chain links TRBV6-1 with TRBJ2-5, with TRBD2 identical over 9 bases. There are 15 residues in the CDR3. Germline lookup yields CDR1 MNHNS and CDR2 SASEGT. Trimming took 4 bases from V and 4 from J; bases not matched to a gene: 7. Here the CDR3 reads CASSGVAGELETQYF. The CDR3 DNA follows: TGTGCCAGCAGTGGAGTAGCGGGAGAGTTAGAGACCCAGTACTTC.

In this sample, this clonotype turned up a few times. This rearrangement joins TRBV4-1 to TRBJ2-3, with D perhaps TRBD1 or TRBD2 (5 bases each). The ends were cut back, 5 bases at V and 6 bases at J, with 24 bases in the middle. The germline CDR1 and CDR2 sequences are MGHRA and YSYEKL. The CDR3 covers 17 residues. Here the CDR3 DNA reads TGCGCCAGCAGCGTCAGCGCCGGGACCACCCTTCGCGATACGCAGTATTTT. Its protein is CASSVSAGTTLRDTQYF.

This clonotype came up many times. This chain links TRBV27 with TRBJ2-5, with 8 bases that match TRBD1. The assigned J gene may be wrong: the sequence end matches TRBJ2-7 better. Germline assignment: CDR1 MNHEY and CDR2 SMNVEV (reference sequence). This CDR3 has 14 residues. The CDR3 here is CASSFKQGGYEQYF. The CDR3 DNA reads TGTGCCAGCAGTTTTAAACAGGGGGGCTACGAGCAGTACTTC.

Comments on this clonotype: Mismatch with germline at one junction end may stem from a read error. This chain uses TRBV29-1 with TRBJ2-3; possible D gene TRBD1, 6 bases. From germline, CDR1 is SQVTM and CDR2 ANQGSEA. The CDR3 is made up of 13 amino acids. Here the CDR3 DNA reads TGCAGCGCTATACTTTGGGACACAGATATGCAGTATTTT. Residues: CSAILWDTDMQYF.

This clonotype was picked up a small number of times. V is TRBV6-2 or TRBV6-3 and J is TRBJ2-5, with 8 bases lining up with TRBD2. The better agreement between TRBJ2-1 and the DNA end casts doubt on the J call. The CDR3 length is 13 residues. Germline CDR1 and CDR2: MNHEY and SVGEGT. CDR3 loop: CASSGGAHNEQFF. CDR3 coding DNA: TGTGCCAGCTCGGGGGGGGCCCACAATGAGCAGTTCTTC.

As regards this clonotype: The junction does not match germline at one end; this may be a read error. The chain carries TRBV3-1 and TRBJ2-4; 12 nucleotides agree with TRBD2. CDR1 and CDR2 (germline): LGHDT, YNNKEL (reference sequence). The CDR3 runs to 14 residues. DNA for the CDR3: TGTGCCAGCAGCCAAGATTCTAGCGGGGGGGTAATCTCCTTC. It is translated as CASSQDSSGGVISF.

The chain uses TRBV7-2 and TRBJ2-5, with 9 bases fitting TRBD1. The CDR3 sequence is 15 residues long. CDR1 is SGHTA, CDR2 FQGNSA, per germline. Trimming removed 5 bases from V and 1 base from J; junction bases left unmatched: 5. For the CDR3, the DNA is TGTGCCAGCAGCCCAGGGACAGGGTTCCAAGAGACCCAGTACTTC. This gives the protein CASSPGTGFQETQYF.